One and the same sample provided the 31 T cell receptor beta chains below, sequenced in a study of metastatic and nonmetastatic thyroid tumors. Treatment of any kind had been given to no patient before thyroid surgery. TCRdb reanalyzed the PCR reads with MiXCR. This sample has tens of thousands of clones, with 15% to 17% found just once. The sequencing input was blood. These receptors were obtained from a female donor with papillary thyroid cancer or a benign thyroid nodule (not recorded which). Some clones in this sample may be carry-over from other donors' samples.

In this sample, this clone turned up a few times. CDR3: CASKTGKDYGYTF. The CDR3 DNA sequence: TGTGCCAGCAAGACAGGGAAAGACTATGGCTACACCTTC. This rearrangement joins TRBV2 to TRBJ1-2; TRBD1 matches at 7 bases. Per the germline V gene, CDR1 is SNHLY and CDR2 is FYNNEI. After removal of 7 bases from V and 3 bases from J, the junction contained 5 bases not matched to a gene. The CDR3 covers 13 residues.

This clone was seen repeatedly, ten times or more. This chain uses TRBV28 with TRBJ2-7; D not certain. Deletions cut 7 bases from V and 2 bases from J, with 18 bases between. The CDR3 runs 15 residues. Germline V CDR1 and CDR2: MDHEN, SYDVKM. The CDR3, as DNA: TGTGCCAGCAACCCCCATCCCCTTTTGGCCTACGAGCAGTACTTC. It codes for CASNPHPLLAYEQYF.

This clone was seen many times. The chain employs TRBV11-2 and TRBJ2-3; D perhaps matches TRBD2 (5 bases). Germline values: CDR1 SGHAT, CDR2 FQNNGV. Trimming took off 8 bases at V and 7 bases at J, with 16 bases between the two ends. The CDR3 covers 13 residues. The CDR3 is CASLLGPTNTQYF. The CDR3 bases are TGTGCCAGCCTTTTGGGCCCGACTAATACGCAGTATTTT.

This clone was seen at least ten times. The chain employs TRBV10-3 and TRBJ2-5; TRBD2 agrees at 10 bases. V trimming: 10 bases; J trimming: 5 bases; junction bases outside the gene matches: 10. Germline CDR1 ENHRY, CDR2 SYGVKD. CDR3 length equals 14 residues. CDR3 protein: CATGTSEEGETQYF. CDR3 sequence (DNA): TGTGCCACCGGGACTAGCGAAGAGGGGGAGACCCAGTACTTC.

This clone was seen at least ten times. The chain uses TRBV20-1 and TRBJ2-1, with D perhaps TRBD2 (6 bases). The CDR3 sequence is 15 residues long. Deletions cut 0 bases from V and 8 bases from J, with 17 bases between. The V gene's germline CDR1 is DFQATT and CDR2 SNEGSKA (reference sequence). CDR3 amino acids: CSARDPSGVGDEQFF. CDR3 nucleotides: TGCAGTGCTAGAGATCCATCGGGAGTCGGCGATGAGCAGTTCTTC.

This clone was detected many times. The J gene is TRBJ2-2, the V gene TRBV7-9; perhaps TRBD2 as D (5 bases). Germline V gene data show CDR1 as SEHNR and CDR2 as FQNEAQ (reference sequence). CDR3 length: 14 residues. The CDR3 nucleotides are TGTACCACCCAACGGGAACACTCAACCGGGGAGCTGTTTTTT. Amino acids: CTTQREHSTGELFF.

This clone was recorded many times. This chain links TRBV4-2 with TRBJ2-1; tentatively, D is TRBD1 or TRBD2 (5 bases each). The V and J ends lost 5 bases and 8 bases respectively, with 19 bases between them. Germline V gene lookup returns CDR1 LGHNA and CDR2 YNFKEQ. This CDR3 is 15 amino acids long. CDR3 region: CASSSRDGPPHEQFF. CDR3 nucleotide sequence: TGTGCCAGCAGCAGCCGGGACGGTCCCCCCCATGAGCAGTTCTTC.

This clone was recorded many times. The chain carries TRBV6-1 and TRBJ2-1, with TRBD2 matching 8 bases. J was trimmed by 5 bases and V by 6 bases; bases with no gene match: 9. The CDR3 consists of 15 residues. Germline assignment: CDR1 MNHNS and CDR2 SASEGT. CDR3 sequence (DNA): TGTGCCAGCAGGGCCGGGACTAGGGTAAACAATGAGCAGTTCTTC. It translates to CASRAGTRVNNEQFF.

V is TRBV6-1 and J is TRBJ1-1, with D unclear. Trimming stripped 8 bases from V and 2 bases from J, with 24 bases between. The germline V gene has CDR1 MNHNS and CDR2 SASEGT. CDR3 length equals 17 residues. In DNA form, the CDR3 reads TGTGCCAGCCATTTTAACAGTTTGACGGCACCTAACACTGAAGCTTTCTTT. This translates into CASHFNSLTAPNTEAFF.

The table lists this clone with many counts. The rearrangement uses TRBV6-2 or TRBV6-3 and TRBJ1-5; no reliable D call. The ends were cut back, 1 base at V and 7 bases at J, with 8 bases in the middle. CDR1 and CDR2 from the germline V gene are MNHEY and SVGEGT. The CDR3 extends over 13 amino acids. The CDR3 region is CASSYFGFQPQHF. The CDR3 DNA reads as TGTGCCAGCAGTTACTTTGGGTTCCAGCCCCAGCATTTT.

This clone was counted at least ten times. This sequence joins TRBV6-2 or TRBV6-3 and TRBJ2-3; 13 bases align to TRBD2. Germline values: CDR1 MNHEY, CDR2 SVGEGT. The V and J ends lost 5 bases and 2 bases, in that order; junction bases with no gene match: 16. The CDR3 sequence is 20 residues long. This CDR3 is CASSLLGTGGLAGHTDTQYF. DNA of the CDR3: TGTGCCAGCAGTCTACTCGGGACAGGGGGACTAGCGGGGCACACAGATACGCAGTATTTT.

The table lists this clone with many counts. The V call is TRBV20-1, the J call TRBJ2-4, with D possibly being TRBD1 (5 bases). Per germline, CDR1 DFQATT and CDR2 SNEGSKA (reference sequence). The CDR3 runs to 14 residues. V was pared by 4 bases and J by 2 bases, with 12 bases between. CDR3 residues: CSATDRLTKNIQYF. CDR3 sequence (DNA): TGCAGTGCTACTGACAGACTCACCAAAAACATTCAGTACTTC.

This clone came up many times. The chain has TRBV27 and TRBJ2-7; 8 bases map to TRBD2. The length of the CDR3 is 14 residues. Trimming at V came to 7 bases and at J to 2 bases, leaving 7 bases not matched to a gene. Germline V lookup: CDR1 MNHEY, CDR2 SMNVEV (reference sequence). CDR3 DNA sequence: TGTGCCAGCAAAGGGCGGGAGGCGACCTACGAGCAGTACTTC. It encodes CASKGREATYEQYF.

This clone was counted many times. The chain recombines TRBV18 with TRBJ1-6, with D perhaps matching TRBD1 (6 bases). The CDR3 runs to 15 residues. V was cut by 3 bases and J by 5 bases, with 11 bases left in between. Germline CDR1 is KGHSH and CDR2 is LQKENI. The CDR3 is CASSPTGQDNSPLHF. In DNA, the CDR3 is TGTGCCAGCTCACCGACAGGTCAGGATAATTCACCCCTCCACTTT.

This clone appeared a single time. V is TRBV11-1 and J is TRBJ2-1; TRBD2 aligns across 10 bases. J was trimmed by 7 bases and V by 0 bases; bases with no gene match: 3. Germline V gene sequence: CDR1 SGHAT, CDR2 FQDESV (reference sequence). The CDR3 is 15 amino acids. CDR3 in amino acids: CASSLASGGLNEQFF. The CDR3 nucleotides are TGTGCCAGCAGCTTAGCTAGCGGGGGGCTGAATGAGCAGTTCTTC.

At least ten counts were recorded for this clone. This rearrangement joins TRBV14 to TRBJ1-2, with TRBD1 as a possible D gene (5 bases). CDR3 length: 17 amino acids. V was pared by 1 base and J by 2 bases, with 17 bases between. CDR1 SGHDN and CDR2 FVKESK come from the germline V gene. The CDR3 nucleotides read TGTGCCAGCAGCCAAGCTTTTCAGACAGACCGAAACTATGGCTACACCTTC. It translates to CASSQAFQTDRNYGYTF.

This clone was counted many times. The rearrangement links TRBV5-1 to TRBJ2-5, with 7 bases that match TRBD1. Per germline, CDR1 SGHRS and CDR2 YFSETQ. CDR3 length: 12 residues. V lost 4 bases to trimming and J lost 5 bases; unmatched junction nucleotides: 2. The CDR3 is CASSKGAETQYF. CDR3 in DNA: TGCGCCAGCAGCAAGGGGGCTGAGACCCAGTACTTC.

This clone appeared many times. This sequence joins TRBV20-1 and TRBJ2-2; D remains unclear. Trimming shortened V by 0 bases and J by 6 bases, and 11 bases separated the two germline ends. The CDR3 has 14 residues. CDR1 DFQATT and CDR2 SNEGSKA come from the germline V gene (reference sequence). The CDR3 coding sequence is TGCAGTGCTAGAGATTATACCGGCGCCGGGGAGCTGTTTTTT. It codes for CSARDYTGAGELFF.

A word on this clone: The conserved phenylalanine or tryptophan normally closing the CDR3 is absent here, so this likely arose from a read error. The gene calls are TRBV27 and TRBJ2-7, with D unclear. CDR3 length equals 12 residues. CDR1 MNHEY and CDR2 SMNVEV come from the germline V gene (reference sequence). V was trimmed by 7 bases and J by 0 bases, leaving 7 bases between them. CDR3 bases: TGTGCCAGCAATTCCAGCTCCTACGAGCAGTACTCC. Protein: CASNSSSYEQYS.

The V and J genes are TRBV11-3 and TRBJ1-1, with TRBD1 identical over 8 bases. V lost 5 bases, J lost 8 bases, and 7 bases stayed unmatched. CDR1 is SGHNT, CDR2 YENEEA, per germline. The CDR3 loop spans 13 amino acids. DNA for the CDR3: TGTGCCAGCAGCGCTGCAGGGGGCTCCGAAGCTTTCTTT. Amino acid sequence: CASSAAGGSEAFF.

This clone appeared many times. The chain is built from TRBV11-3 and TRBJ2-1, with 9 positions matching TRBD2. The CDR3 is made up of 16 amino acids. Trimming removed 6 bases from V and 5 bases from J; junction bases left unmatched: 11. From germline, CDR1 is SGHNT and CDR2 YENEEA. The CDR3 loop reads CASSPGGSGRNNEQFF. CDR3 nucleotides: TGTGCCAGCAGTCCGGGAGGTAGCGGGAGAAACAATGAGCAGTTCTTC.

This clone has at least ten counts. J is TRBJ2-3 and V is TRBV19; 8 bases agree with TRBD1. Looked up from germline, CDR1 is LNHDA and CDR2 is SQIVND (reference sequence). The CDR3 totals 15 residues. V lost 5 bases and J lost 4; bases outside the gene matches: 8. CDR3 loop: CASSPKDRVADTQYF. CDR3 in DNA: TGTGCCAGTAGTCCCAAGGACAGGGTCGCAGATACGCAGTATTTT.

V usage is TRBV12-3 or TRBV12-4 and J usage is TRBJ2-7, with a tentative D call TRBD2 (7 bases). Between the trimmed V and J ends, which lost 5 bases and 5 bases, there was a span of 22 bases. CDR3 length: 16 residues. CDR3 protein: CASSGGARDRRNEQYF. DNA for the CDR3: TGTGCCAGCAGTGGGGGGGCGCGGGACCGAAGGAACGAGCAGTACTTC.

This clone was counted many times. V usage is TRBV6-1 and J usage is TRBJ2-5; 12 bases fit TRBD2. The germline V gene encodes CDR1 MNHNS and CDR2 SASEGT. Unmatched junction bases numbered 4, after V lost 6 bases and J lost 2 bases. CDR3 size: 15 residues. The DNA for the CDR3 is TGTGCCAGCAGCCGACTAGCGGGAGAACAAGAGACCCAGTACTTC. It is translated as CASSRLAGEQETQYF.

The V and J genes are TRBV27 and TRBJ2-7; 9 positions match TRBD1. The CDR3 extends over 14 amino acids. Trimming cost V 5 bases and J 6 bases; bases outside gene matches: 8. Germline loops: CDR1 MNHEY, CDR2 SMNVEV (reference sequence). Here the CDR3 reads CASSQGTGRSEQYF. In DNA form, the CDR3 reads TGTGCCAGCAGTCAGGGGACAGGGCGGTCCGAGCAGTACTTC.

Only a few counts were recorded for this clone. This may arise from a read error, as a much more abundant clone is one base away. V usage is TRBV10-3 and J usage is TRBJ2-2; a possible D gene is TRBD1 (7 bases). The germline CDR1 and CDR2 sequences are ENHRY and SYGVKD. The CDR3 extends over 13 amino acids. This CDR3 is CAIDREDTGELLF. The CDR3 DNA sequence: TGTGCCATCGACAGGGAGGACACCGGGGAGCTGCTTTTT.

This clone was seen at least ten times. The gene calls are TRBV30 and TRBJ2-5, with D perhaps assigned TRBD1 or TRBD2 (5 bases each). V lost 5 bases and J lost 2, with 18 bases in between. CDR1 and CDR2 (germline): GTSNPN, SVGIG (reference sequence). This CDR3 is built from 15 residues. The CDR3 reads CAWRGRWAGQETQYF. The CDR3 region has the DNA TGTGCCTGGCGGGGACGTTGGGCAGGGCAAGAGACCCAGTACTTC.

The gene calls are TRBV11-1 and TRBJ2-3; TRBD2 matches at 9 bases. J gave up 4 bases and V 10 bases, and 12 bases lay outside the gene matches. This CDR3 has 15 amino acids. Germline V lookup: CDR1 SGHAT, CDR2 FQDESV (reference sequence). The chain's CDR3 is CAIRASGMFADTQYF. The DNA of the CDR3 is TGTGCCATCAGGGCTAGCGGGATGTTTGCAGATACGCAGTATTTT.

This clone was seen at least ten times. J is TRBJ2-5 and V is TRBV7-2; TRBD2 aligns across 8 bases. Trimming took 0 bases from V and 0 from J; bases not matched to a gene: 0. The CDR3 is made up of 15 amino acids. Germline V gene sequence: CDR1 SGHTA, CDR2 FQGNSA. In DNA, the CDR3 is TGTGCCAGCAGCTTAGCTAGCGGGGACCAAGAGACCCAGTACTTC. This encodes CASSLASGDQETQYF.

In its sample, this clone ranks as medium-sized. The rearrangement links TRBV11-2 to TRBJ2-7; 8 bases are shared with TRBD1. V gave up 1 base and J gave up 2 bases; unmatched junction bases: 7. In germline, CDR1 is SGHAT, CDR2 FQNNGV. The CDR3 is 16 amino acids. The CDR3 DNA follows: TGTGCCAGCAGCTTAGTATTCGGGACAGGAACCTACGAGCAGTACTTC. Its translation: CASSLVFGTGTYEQYF.

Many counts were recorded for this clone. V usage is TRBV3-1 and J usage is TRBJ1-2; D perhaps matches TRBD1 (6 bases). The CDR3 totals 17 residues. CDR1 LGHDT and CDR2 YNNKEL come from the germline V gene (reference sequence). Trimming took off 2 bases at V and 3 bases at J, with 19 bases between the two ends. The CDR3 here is CASSQPGASSVDYGYTF. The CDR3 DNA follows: TGTGCCAGCAGCCAACCGGGGGCCTCGTCGGTTGACTATGGCTACACCTTC.